This T cell receptor (beta chain) emerged from a study of naive and memory T cell subsets. Trimming took 3 bases from V and 2 from J; bases not matched to a gene: 3. The CDR3 length is 13 residues. Germline V lookup: CDR1 DFQATT, CDR2 SNEGSKA (reference sequence). Two oligonucleotides, mixed equimolar, formed the beta constant-region primer covering TRBC1 and TRBC2. Nested alpha and beta constant-region primers with the SP2 primer drove four PCR rounds on ligated cDNA. TCRdb independently ran MiXCR on the UMI-ligation and nested PCR reads; one entry per CDR3 protein. The sample holds about 150,000 distinct CDR3 sequences, 22% seen once. This clonotype was observed a handful of times. Its antigen is unidentified. Broader study findings: Naive repertoires, especially CD8, held a few larger clonotypes, possibly memory cells re-expressing CD45RA.

Sequences were obtained from naive CD4+ T cells from blood. The TCR sequence derives from a human donor in good health. The chain carries TRBV20-1 and TRBJ1-1, with 7 positions matching TRBD1. This CDR3 reads CSASRDRNTEAFF. CDR3 bases: TGCAGTGCTAGCCGGGACAGAAACACTGAAGCTTTCTTT.